Here is one TCR beta chain with its context. Its matching antigen is unknown. The PCR made use of 60 Vbeta and 13 Jbeta primers. This table comes from immunoSEQ multiplex PCR, and its TCRdb copy is limited to in-frame clones, with some not included. The sample totals around 150,000 clones. The data were obtained in a study of cytomegalovirus exposure and HLA in healthy donors. Study-wide context: Out of 300 to 500 genotyped donors, approximately 84% belonged to the Caucasian-associated ancestry cluster. Study-wide points: Based on reports, TCR beta sequences accurately predicted HLA-A and HLA-B alleles for most subjects.

V shed 7 bases, J shed 6 bases, and the junction held 10 bases outside the gene matches. This CDR3 is 14 amino acids long. Germline CDR1 reads SGHTA; CDR2 reads FQGNSA. The chain couples TRBV7-2 to TRBJ1-2; 8 bases align to TRBD1. The receptor was isolated from a woman aged 60-70 years in good health and CMV-seronegative. The sequencing input was PBMCs. As DNA, the CDR3 is TGTGCCAGCACCCATGGGGACAGGATACATGGCTACACCTTC. Its protein is CASTHGDRIHGYTF.